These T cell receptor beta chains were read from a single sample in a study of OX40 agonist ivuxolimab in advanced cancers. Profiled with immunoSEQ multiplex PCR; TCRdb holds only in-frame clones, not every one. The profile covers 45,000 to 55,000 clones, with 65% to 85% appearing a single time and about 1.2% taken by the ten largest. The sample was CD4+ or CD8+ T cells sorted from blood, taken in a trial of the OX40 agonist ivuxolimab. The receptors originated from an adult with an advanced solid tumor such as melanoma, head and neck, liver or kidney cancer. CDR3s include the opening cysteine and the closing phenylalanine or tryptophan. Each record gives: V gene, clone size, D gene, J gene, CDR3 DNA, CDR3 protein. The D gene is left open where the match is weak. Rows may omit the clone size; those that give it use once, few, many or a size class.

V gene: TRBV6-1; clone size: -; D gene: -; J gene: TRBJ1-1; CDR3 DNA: TGTGCCAGCAGTGGGGGGGGCCGTAGCACTGAAGCTTTCTTT; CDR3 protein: CASSGGGRSTEAFF
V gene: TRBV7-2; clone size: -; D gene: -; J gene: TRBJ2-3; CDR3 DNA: TGTGCCAGCAGCCCCCCCGGAAGAGATACGCAGTATTTT; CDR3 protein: CASSPPGRDTQYF
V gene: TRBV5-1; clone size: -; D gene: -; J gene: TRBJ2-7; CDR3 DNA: TGCGCCAGCAGCTGGCAAGGACTACCCTACGAGCAGTACTTC; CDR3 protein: CASSWQGLPYEQYF
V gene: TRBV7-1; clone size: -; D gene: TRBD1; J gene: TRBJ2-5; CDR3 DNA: TGTGCCAGCAGCTCGACAGGGCGGAAAGAGACCCAGTACTTC; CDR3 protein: CASSSTGRKETQYF
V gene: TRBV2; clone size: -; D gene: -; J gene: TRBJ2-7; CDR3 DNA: TGTGCCAGCAGACCCGCAGCGTTCTCCTCCTACGAGCAGTACTTC; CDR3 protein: CASRPAAFSSYEQYF
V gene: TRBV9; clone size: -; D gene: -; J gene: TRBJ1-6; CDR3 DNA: TGTGCCAGCAGCGTAGATGGGACTAAAGGTTCACCCCTCCACTTT; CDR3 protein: CASSVDGTKGSPLHF
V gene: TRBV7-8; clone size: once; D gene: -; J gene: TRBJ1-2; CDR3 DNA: TGTGCCAGCAGCCTAACACGGGGAGATGGCTACACCTTC; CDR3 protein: CASSLTRGDGYTF
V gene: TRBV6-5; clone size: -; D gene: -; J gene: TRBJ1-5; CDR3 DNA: TGTGCCAGCAGTTACTCGGACGGTAATCAGCCCCAGCATTTT; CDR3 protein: CASSYSDGNQPQHF
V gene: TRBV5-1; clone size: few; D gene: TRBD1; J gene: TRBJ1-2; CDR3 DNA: TGCGCCAGCAGCGAAGGGACAGGGATGAACTATGGCTACACCTTC; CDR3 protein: CASSEGTGMNYGYTF
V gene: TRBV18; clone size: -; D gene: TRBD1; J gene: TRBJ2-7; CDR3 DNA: TGTGCCAGCTCACCCTCAGGGACAGGCCTGAACGAGCAGTACTTC; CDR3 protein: CASSPSGTGLNEQYF
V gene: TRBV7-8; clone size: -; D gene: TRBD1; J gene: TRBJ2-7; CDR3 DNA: TGTGCCAGCAGCCACGGGACAGCAGTGTACGAGCAGTACTTC; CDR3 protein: CASSHGTAVYEQYF
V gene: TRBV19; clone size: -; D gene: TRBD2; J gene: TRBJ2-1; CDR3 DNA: TGTGCCAGTAGTATCCTACTAGCGGGGTGGAACAATGAGCAGTTCTTC; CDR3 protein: CASSILLAGWNNEQFF
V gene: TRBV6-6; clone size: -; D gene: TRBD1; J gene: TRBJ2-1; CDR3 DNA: TGTGCCAGCAGACAGACAGGGCACTCTTACAATGAGCAGTTCTTC; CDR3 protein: CASRQTGHSYNEQFF
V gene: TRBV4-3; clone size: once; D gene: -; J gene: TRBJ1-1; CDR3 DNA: TGCGCCAGCAGCCAAACAGCTAACACTGAAGCTTTCTTT; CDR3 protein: CASSQTANTEAFF
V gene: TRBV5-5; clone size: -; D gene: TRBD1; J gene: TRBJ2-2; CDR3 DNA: TGTGCCAGCAGCTCCACAGGGGGCCCCGGGGAGCTGTTTTTT; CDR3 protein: CASSSTGGPGELFF
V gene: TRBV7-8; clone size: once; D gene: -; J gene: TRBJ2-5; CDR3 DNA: TGTGCCAGCAGCTCAGGGGGGTCCCAGTACTTC; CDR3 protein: CASSSGGSQYF
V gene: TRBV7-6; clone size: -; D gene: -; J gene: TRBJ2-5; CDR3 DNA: TGTGCCAGCAGCTTCCAGACGGGCCCACCGCGAGAGACCCAGTACTTC; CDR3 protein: CASSFQTGPPRETQYF
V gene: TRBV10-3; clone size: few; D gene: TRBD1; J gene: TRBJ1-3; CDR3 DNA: TGTGCCATCAGCCCCCGGGACAGGAGAAGCTCTGGAAACACCATATATTTT; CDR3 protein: CAISPRDRRSSGNTIYF
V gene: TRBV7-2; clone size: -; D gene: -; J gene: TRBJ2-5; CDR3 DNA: TGTGCCAGCAGTTCAACGGTCTCTGAAGGGACCCAGTACTTC; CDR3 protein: CASSSTVSEGTQYF
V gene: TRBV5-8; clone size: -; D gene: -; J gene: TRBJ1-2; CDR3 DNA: TGTGCCAGCAGCTTGAGACAGTTCTCCTATGGCTACACCTTC; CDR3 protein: CASSLRQFSYGYTF
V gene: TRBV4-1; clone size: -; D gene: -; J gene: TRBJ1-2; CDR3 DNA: TGCGCCAGCAGCCAAGATCTCCAGGGAACCTATGGCTACACCTTC; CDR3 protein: CASSQDLQGTYGYTF
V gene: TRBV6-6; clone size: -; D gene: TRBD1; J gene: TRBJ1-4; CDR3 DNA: TGTGCCAGCAGTTACCAGGGGGCTAATGAAAAACTGTTTTTT; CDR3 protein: CASSYQGANEKLFF
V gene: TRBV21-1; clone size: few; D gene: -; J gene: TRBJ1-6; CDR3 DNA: TGTGCCAGCAGCATCCGTGGGTGCAATTCACCCCTCCACTTT; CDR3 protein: CASSIRGCNSPLHF
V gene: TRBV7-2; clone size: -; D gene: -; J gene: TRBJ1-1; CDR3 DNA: TGTGCCAGCAGCCCCCCAATCAAGCCACTTTGGGACACTGAAGCTTTCTTT; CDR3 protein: CASSPPIKPLWDTEAFF
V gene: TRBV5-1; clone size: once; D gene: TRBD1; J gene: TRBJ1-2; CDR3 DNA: TGCGCCAGCAGCCCCGGGACAGTGTATGTTGGCTACACCTTC; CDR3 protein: CASSPGTVYVGYTF